The rows below give T cell receptor beta chains drawn from one sample of a study of T cells in Graves' hyperthyroidism and ophthalmopathy. TCRdb analysed the multiplex PCR reads with MiXCR anew, one entry per CDR3 protein. The top ten hold 7.7% of the sample, which has approximately 430,000 distinct CDR3 sequences, around 16% seen once. Sequencing input: blood. Receptors were obtained from a woman aged 18-29 years with Graves' hyperthyroidism. CDR3s include the opening cysteine and the closing phenylalanine or tryptophan. The D gene is left open where the match is weak. Size is omitted from some rows. Given values are once, few, many or a class for expanded clones.

d_gene	j_gene	abundance	v_gene	CDR3aa	CDR3nt
.	TRBJ1-1	many	TRBV6-1	CASSATRGAAEAFF	TGTGCCAGCAGTGCGACTAGGGGAGCAGCTGAAGCTTTCTTT
.	TRBJ2-3	many	TRBV2	CASSEYGYTDTQYF	TGTGCCAGCAGTGAATACGGGTACACAGATACGCAGTATTTT
.	TRBJ2-7	few	TRBV14	CASSQEAGAHYEQYF	TGTGCCAGCAGCCAAGAGGCCGGGGCACACTACGAGCAGTACTTC
.	TRBJ1-4	.	TRBV6-6	CASSYSLPNRLNEKLFF	TGTGCCAGCAGTTACTCGCTGCCAAACAGACTTAATGAAAAACTGTTTTTT
TRBD1	TRBJ2-2	many	TRBV2	CASSGAGGSAGELFF	TGTGCCAGCAGTGGGGCAGGGGGCAGTGCCGGGGAGCTGTTTTTT
TRBD1	TRBJ2-7	many	TRBV11-3	CASSPDTGAYEQYF	TGTGCCAGCAGCCCCGACACAGGGGCCTACGAGCAGTACTTC
.	TRBJ1-2	many	TRBV6-5	CASSYSPTEDYGYTF	TGTGCCAGCAGTTACTCGCCGACAGAGGACTATGGCTACACCTTC
.	TRBJ2-6	once	TRBV9	CASSGMGVSGANVLTF	TGTGCCAGCAGCGGGATGGGGGTCTCTGGGGCCAACGTCCTGACTTTC
.	TRBJ2-5	many	TRBV24-1	CATSAGVVETQYF	TGTGCCACCAGTGCCGGGGTCGTGGAGACCCAGTACTTC
TRBD1	TRBJ1-2	many	TRBV30	CACLTGTYGYTF	TGTGCCTGTTTGACAGGGACGTATGGCTACACCTTC
TRBD2	TRBJ2-1	many	TRBV6-1	CASSAEAGSYNEQFF	TGTGCCAGCAGTGCCGAAGCGGGAAGTTACAATGAGCAGTTCTTC
.	TRBJ2-1	.	TRBV14	CASSQWGEQFF	TGTGCCAGCAGCCAGTGGGGTGAGCAGTTCTTC
.	TRBJ1-5	many	TRBV9	CASSVRDGNYPQHF	TGTGCCAGCAGCGTCCGGGACGGGAATTACCCCCAGCATTTT
TRBD1	TRBJ1-1	many	TRBV5-1	CATSQGKNTEAFF	TGCGCCACCTCACAGGGGAAGAACACTGAAGCTTTCTTT
TRBD1	TRBJ2-1	many	TRBV7-7	CASSFGTGSYNEQFF	TGTGCTAGCAGCTTCGGGACAGGGTCCTACAATGAGCAGTTCTTC
TRBD2	TRBJ2-1	few	TRBV18	CASSQGTPGLPGGNEQFF	TGTGCCAGCTCACAGGGAACACCGGGACTACCGGGGGGGAATGAGCAGTTCTTC
.	TRBJ1-5	.	TRBV28	CASRYRASNQPQHF	TGTGCCAGCAGGTACAGGGCGAGCAATCAGCCCCAGCATTTT
.	TRBJ2-2	many	TRBV7-8	CASSSRGGRQNTGELFF	TGTGCCAGCAGCTCAAGGGGGGGACGGCAGAACACCGGGGAGCTGTTTTTT
.	TRBJ2-4	many	TRBV20-1	CSARDRNQNIQYF	TGCAGTGCTAGAGATCGCAACCAAAACATTCAGTACTTC
.	TRBJ1-2	many	TRBV3-1	CASSQLSGRGGYTF	TGTGCCAGCAGCCAACTGTCTGGGAGAGGTGGCTACACCTTC
TRBD2	TRBJ2-1	many	TRBV13	CASSLETSAYNEQFF	TGTGCCAGCAGCTTGGAGACTAGCGCTTACAATGAGCAGTTCTTC
.	TRBJ2-6	.	TRBV7-4	CASSGSLGSGANVLTF	TGTGCCAGCAGCGGATCTCTGGGCTCTGGGGCCAACGTCCTGACTTTC
TRBD2	TRBJ2-7	.	TRBV27	CASSFRTSGRGSEQYF	TGTGCCAGCAGTTTTAGGACTAGCGGGAGGGGCTCTGAGCAGTACTTC
TRBD1	TRBJ2-5	many	TRBV18	CASSPRQGRETQYF	TGTGCCAGCTCACCCCGACAGGGGCGAGAGACCCAGTACTTC
TRBD2	TRBJ2-3	many	TRBV20-1	CSALLGASGGTDTQYF	TGCAGTGCTCTCCTTGGGGCTAGCGGGGGAACAGATACGCAGTATTTT
.	TRBJ1-3	.	TRBV10-1	CASRAGSSGNTIYF	TGCGCCAGCAGGGCAGGGAGCTCTGGAAACACCATATATTTT
.	TRBJ2-3	many	TRBV20-1	CSASTRGAIIDTQYF	TGCAGTGCTAGTACTAGGGGCGCGATAATAGATACGCAGTATTTT
.	TRBJ1-1	many	TRBV27	CASSPRGWGAAFF	TGTGCCAGCAGTCCCCGAGGGTGGGGTGCGGCTTTCTTT
.	TRBJ1-5	.	TRBV6-1	CASRRGGQPQHF	TGTGCCAGCAGAAGGGGGGGTCAGCCCCAGCATTTT
.	TRBJ1-2	.	TRBV5-8	CASSLFPPGLSYGYTF	TGTGCCAGCTCCCTTTTTCCTCCAGGGTTGAGCTATGGCTACACCTTC
.	TRBJ1-6	many	TRBV2	CASSSQGKNNSPLHF	TGTGCCAGCAGTAGCCAGGGAAAAAATAATTCACCCCTCCACTTT
TRBD2	TRBJ2-1	.	TRBV6-1	CASTLVLAGGYNEQFF	TGTGCCAGCACCCTGGTGCTAGCGGGAGGTTACAATGAGCAGTTCTTC
.	TRBJ1-3	many	TRBV3-1	CASSHTAGNTIYF	TGTGCCAGCAGCCACACAGCGGGAAACACCATATATTTT
.	TRBJ2-3	many	TRBV12-3/TRBV12-4	CASSITSWEPPPTDTQYF	TGTGCCAGCAGCATAACTAGCTGGGAGCCCCCCCCCACAGATACGCAGTATTTT
.	TRBJ2-6	many	TRBV13	CASSLGDARSGANVLTF	TGTGCCAGCAGCTTAGGCGACGCCCGCTCGGGGGCCAACGTCCTGACTTTC
.	TRBJ2-1	.	TRBV3-1	CASSQGVWGSYNEQFF	TGTGCTAGCAGCCAAGGAGTCTGGGGCTCCTACAATGAGCAGTTCTTC
TRBD2	TRBJ2-2	many	TRBV12-3/TRBV12-4	CASSLMWPGGGENTGELFF	TGTGCCAGCAGTTTGATGTGGCCGGGCGGGGGAGAAAACACCGGGGAGCTGTTTTTT
.	TRBJ1-2	many	TRBV5-1	CASSLEGTGHGYTF	TGCGCCAGCAGCTTGGAAGGGACGGGACATGGCTACACCTTC
TRBD2	TRBJ2-7	many	TRBV9	CASSVGLAGGYEQYF	TGTGCCAGCAGCGTAGGGCTAGCGGGAGGATACGAGCAGTACTTC
TRBD1	TRBJ1-2	few	TRBV10-3	CAISRDRFNYGYTF	TGTGCCATCTCCCGGGACAGATTTAACTATGGCTACACCTTC
.	TRBJ2-1	many	TRBV12-3/TRBV12-4	CAIGGAVYNEQFF	TGTGCCATCGGAGGGGCAGTTTACAATGAGCAGTTCTTC
.	TRBJ2-2	.	TRBV6-2/TRBV6-3	CASSGIVNTGELFF	TGTGCCAGTTCAGGTATCGTGAACACCGGGGAGCTGTTTTTT
.	TRBJ1-1	many	TRBV10-3	CAIRKGGVGTEAFF	TGTGCCATCAGAAAGGGAGGAGTAGGCACTGAAGCTTTCTTT
.	TRBJ2-3	.	TRBV7-6	CASREGTDTQYF	TGTGCCAGCAGGGAAGGCACAGATACGCAGTATTTT
.	TRBJ1-5	many	TRBV2	CASAPFGGNQPQHF	TGTGCCAGCGCCCCCTTTGGGGGCAATCAGCCCCAGCATTTT
.	TRBJ2-3	many	TRBV20-1	CSVWRKQGTSTDTQYF	TGCAGTGTATGGCGGAAACAGGGTACTAGCACAGATACGCAGTATTTT
TRBD1	TRBJ1-5	.	TRBV12-3/TRBV12-4	CASSLVGGTTGAYNQPQHF	TGTGCCAGCAGTTTAGTAGGAGGTACTACAGGGGCCTACAATCAGCCCCAGCATTTT
.	TRBJ1-1	.	TRBV3-1	CASSQVKGGDAFF	TGTGCCAGCAGCCAAGTAAAAGGAGGGGATGCTTTCTTT
TRBD1	TRBJ1-1	many	TRBV29-1	CSVEGTGDSNTEAFF	TGCAGCGTTGAAGGTACAGGGGACTCGAACACTGAAGCTTTCTTT
.	TRBJ2-7	many	TRBV6-2/TRBV6-3	CASSQSPREQYF	TGTGCCAGCAGTCAATCACCCCGGGAGCAGTACTTC
TRBD1	TRBJ1-6	many	TRBV20-1	CSATGQGQHFSYNSPLHF	TGCAGTGCTACGGGACAGGGGCAACATTTCTCCTATAATTCACCCCTCCACTTT
TRBD2	TRBJ2-5	many	TRBV12-5	CASGLGSGPGTSGNLEETQYF	TGTGCTAGTGGTCTTGGCTCGGGGCCAGGGACTAGCGGGAACCTCGAGGAGACCCAGTACTTC
.	TRBJ1-4	many	TRBV12-3/TRBV12-4	CASSFYQGGEKLFF	TGTGCCAGCAGTTTTTATCAGGGAGGTGAAAAACTGTTTTTT
TRBD1	TRBJ2-7	many	TRBV6-1	CASSEPGQWQYEQYF	TGTGCCAGCAGTGAACCGGGACAGTGGCAATACGAGCAGTACTTC
.	TRBJ2-3	.	TRBV6-1	CATAGTIGADTQYF	TGTGCCACGGCGGGGACCATCGGGGCAGATACGCAGTATTTT